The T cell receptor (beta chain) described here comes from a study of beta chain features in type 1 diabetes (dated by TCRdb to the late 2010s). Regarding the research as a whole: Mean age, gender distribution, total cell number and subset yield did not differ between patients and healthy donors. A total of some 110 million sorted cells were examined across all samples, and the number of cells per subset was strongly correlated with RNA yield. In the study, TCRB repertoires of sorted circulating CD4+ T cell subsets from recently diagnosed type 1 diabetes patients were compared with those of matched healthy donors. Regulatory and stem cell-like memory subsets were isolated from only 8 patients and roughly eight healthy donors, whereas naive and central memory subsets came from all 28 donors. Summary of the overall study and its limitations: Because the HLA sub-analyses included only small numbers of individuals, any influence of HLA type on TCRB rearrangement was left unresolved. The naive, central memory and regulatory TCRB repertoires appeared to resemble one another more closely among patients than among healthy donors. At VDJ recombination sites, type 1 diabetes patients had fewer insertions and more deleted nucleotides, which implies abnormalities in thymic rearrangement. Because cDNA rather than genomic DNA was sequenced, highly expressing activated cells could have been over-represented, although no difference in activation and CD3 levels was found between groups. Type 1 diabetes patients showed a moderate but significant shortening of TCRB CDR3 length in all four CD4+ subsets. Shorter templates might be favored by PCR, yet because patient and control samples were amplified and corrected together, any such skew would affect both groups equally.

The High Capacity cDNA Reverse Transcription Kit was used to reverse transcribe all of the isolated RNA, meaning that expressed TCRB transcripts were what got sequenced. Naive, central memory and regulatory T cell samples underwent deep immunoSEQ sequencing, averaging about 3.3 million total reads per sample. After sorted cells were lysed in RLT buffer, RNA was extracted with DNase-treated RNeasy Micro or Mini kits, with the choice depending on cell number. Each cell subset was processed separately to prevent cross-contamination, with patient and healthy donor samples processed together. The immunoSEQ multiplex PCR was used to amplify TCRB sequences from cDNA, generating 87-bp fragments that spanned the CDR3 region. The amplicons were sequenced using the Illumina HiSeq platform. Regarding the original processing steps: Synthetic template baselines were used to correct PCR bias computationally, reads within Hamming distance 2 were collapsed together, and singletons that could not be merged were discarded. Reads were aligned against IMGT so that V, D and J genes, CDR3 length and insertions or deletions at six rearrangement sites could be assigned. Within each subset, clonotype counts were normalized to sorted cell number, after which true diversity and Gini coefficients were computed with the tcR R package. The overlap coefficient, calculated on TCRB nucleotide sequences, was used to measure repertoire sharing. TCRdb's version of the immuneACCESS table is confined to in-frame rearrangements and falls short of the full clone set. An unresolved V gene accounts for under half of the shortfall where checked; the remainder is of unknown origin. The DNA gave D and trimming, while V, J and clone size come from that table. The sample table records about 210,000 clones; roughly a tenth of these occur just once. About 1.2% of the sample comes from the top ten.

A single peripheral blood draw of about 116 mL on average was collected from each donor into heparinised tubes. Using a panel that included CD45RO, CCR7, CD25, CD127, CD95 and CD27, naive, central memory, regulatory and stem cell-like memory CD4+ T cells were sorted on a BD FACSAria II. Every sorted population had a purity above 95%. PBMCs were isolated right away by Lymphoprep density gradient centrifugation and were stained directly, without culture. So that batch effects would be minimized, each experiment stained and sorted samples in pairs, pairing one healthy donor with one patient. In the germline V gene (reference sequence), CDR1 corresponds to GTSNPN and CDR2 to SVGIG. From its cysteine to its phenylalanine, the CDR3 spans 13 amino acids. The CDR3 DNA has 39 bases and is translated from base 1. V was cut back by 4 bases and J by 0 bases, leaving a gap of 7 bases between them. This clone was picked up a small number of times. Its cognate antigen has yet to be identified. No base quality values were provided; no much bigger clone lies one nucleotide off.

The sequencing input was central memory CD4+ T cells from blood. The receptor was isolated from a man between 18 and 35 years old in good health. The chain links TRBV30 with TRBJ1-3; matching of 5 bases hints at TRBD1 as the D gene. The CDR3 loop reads CAWNQGSGNTIYF. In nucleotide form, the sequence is TGTGCCTGGAACCAGGGCTCTGGAAACACCATATATTTT.